The next 7 T cell receptor beta chains were all read from a single sample in a study of blood T cell repertoires in COVID-19. Sequenced by immunoSEQ multiplex PCR; TCRdb stores in-frame clones only, minus some. The table has fewer than 350,000 clones, 87% seen once; the top ten hold roughly 6.2%. The sequenced material came from PBMCs or T cells enriched from blood (not recorded which). Source of these receptors: a woman in her 40s who had recovered from COVID-19.

The chain couples TRBV30 to TRBJ1-1; 8 bases are shared with TRBD1. This CDR3 has 15 residues. V lost 2 bases, J lost 4 bases, and 9 bases stayed unmatched. Germline-derived CDR1 and CDR2 are GTSNPN and SVGIG (reference sequence). The CDR3 nucleotides read TGTGCCTGGAGTAGGCAGGGGGCACGGGCCACTGAAGCTTTCTTT. It codes for CAWSRQGARATEAFF.

This chain connects TRBV18 to TRBJ1-1, with D possibly being TRBD1 (5 bases). The CDR3 extends over 14 amino acids. CDR1 is KGHSH and CDR2 is LQKENI in the germline V gene. V shed 3 bases and J shed 3 bases, with 11 bases lying between them. CDR3 nucleotides: TGTGCCAGCTCACCCGATGGGGCGGACACTGAAGCTTTCTTT. This gives the protein CASSPDGADTEAFF.

The chain combines TRBV30 with TRBJ2-1; the D gene is possibly TRBD2 (5 bases). Trimming removed 2 bases at V and 10 bases at J, with 6 bases between. The CDR3 consists of 10 residues. Germline V gives CDR1 GTSNPN, CDR2 SVGIG (reference sequence). CDR3 coding DNA: TGTGCCTGGAGTAGGGAGGAGCAGTTCTTC. Translated, it gives CAWSREEQFF.

The chain is built from TRBV5-1 and TRBJ2-2, with D perhaps matching TRBD2 (5 bases). V shed 0 bases and J shed 0 bases, with 12 bases lying between them. CDR1 is SGHRS and CDR2 is YFSETQ in the germline V gene. The CDR3 is 17 residues long. CDR3 nucleotide sequence: TGCGCCAGCAGCTTGGGGCCCGGGGATACGAACACCGGGGAGCTGTTTTTT. Its protein product is CASSLGPGDTNTGELFF.

The V gene is TRBV27, the J gene TRBJ2-1; D ambiguous. The CDR3 length is 15 residues. V gave up 3 bases and J gave up 0 bases, with 9 bases separating them. Germline V gene lookup returns CDR1 MNHEY and CDR2 SMNVEV (reference sequence). The CDR3 region is CASSFFPSSYNEQFF. In nucleotides, the CDR3 is TGTGCCAGCAGTTTCTTCCCTAGCTCCTACAATGAGCAGTTCTTC.

This sequence joins TRBV19 and TRBJ2-1, with 7 bases matching TRBD2. The CDR3 is made up of 15 amino acids. Germline loops: CDR1 LNHDA, CDR2 SQIVND (reference sequence). J lost 3 bases, V lost 2 bases, and 4 bases had no gene match. This CDR3 is CASSIIAGDYNEQFF. DNA of the CDR3: TGTGCCAGTAGTATAATTGCGGGAGACTACAATGAGCAGTTCTTC.

This chain uses TRBV18 with TRBJ2-1; D is perhaps TRBD2 (6 bases). Germline CDR1 and CDR2: KGHSH and LQKENI. The V and J ends lost 3 bases and 10 bases respectively, with 16 bases between them. The CDR3 consists of 14 residues. The CDR3 region is CASSPRDFLREQFF. As DNA, the CDR3 is TGTGCCAGCTCACCCAGGGACTTTTTGAGGGAGCAGTTCTTC. Together with reference TRBV18 and TRBJ2-1, the CDR3 gives the full variable domain: NAGVMQNPRHLVRRRGQEARLRCSPMKGHSHVYWYRQLPEEGLKFMVYLQKENIIDESGMPKERFSAEFPKEGPSILRIQQVVRGDSAAYFCASSPRDFLREQFFGPGTRLTVL.